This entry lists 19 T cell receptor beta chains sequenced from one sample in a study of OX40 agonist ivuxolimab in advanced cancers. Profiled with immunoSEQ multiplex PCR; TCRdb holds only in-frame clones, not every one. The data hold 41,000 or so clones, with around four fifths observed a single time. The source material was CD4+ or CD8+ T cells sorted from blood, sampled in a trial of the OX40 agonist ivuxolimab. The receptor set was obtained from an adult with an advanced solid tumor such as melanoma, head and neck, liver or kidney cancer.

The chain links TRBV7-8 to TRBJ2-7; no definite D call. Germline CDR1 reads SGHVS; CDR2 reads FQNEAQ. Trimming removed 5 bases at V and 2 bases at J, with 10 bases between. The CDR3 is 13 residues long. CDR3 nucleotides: TGTGCCAGCAGCCAAAGGAGTCCCTACGAGCAGTACTTC. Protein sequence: CASSQRSPYEQYF. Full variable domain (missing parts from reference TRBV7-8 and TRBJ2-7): GAGVSQSPRYKVAKRGQDVALRCDPISGHVSLFWYQQALGQGPEFLTYFQNEAQLDKSGLPSDRFFAERPEGSVSTLKIQRTQQEDSAVYLCASSQRSPYEQYFGPGTRLTVT.

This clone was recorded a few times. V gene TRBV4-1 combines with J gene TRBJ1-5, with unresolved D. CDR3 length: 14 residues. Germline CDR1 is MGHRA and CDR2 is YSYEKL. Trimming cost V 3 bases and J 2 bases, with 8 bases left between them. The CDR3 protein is CASSQQRGNQPQHF. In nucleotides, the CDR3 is TGCGCCAGCAGCCAGCAGAGAGGCAATCAGCCCCAGCATTTT.

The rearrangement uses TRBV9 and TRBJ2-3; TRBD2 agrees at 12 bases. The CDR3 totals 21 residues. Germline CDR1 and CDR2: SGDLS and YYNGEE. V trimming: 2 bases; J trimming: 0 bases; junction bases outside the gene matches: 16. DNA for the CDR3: TGTGCCAGCAGCGTCTCCCACGGGACTAGCGGGTACCACACTAGCACAGATACGCAGTATTTT. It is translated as CASSVSHGTSGYHTSTDTQYF.

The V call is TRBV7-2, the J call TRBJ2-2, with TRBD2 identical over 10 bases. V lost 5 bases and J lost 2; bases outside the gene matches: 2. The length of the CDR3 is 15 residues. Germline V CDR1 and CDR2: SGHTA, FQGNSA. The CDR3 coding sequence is TGTGCCAGCAGCACACTAGCGGGAAACACCGGGGAGCTGTTTTTT. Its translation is CASSTLAGNTGELFF.

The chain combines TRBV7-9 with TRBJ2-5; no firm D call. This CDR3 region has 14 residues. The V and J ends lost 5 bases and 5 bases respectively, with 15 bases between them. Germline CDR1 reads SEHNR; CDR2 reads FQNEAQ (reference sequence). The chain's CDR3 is CASSIGVDRETQYF. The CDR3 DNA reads TGTGCCAGCAGCATTGGGGTAGATCGGGAGACCCAGTACTTC.

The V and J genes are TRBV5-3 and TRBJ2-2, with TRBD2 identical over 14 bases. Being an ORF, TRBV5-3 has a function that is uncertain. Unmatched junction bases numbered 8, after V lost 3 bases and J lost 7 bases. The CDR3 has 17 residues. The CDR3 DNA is TGTGCCAGAAGCTCACTAAGACTAGCGGGAGGGGACGGGGAGCTGTTTTTT. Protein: CARSSLRLAGGDGELFF.

This CDR3 is CASSYARDGYQETQYF. Here the CDR3 DNA reads TGTGCCAGCAGTTACGCCCGGGACGGCTACCAAGAGACCCAGTACTTC. The rearrangement uses TRBV6-6 and TRBJ2-5; D is tentatively TRBD1 or TRBD2 (5 bases each). V was pared by 2 bases and J by 0 bases, with 13 bases between. The CDR3 length is 16 residues. CDR1 and CDR2 (germline): MNHNY, SVGAGI (reference sequence).

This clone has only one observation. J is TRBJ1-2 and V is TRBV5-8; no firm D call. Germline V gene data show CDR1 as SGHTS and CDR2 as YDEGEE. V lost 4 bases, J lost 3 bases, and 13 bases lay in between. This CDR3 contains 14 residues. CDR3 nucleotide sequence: TGTGCCAGCAGCAGAAGGGATTTTCACTATGGCTACACCTTC. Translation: CASSRRDFHYGYTF.

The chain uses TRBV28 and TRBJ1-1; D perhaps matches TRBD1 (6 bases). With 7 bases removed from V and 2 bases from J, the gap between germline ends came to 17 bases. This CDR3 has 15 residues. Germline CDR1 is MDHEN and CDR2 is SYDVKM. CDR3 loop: CASTWGGADNTEAFF. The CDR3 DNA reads TGTGCCAGCACCTGGGGGGGGGCCGACAACACTGAAGCTTTCTTT.

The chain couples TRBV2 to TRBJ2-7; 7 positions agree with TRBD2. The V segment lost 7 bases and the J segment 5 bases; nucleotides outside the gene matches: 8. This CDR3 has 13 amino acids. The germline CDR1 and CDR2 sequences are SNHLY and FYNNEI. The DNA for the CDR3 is TGTGCCAGCAAGCGGGAATTAACCAACGAGCAGTACTTC. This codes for CASKRELTNEQYF.

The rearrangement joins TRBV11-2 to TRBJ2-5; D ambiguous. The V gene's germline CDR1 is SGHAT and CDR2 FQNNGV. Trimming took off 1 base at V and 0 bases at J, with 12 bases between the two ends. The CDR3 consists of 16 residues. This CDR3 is CASSLVAGINQETQYF. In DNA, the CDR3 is TGTGCCAGCAGCTTAGTAGCAGGCATCAACCAAGAGACCCAGTACTTC. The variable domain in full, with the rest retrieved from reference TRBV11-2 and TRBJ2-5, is EAGVAQSPRYKIIEKRQSVAFWCNPISGHATLYWYQQILGQGPKLLIQFQNNGVVDDSQLPKDRFSAERLKGVDSTLKIQPAKLEDSAVYLCASSLVAGINQETQYFGPGTRLLVL.

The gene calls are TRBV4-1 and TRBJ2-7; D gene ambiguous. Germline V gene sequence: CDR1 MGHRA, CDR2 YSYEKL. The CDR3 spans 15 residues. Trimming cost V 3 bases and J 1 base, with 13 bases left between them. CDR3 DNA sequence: TGCGCCAGCAGCCAGTCGACCGGAATGTCCTACGAGCAGTACTTC. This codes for CASSQSTGMSYEQYF.

As DNA, the CDR3 is TGTGCCAGCAGCGTGGTGGGCCGGGGCTACACCTTC. It encodes CASSVVGRGYTF. This chain joins TRBV9 and TRBJ1-2; D call uncertain. The CDR3 totals 12 residues. Germline V gene data show CDR1 as SGDLS and CDR2 as YYNGEE. V was clipped by 2 bases and J by 8 bases, with 10 bases between them.

The CDR3: CASKLTGPYEQYF. The CDR3, as DNA: TGTGCCAGCAAGTTGACGGGACCGTACGAGCAGTACTTC. The chain is built from TRBV27 and TRBJ2-7; D may be TRBD1 or TRBD2 (5 bases each). V was cut by 7 bases and J by 4 bases, with 14 bases left in between. Germline V gene data show CDR1 as MNHEY and CDR2 as SMNVEV (reference sequence). The CDR3 spans 13 residues.

CDR3 bases: TGTGCCAGTAGTACCTTTCCGGGACAGGGCACAGATACGCAGTATTTT. The encoded protein is CASSTFPGQGTDTQYF. This rearrangement joins TRBV19 to TRBJ2-3; 8 bases map to TRBD1. The CDR3 sequence is 16 residues long. Germline lookup yields CDR1 LNHDA and CDR2 SQIVND (reference sequence). V lost 4 bases, J lost 1 base, and 7 bases stayed unmatched.

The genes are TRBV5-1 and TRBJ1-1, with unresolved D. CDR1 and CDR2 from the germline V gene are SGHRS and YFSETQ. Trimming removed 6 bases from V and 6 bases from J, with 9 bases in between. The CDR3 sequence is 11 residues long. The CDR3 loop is CASKEGSEAFF. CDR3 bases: TGCGCCAGCAAGGAGGGATCTGAAGCTTTCTTT.

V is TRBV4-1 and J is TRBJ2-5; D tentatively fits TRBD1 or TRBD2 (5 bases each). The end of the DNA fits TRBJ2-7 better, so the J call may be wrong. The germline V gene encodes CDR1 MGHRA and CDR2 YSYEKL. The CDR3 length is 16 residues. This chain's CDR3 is CASSRGTGTSSYEQYF. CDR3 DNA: TGCGCCAGCAGCCGAGGGACCGGCACCAGCTCCTACGAGCAGTACTTC.

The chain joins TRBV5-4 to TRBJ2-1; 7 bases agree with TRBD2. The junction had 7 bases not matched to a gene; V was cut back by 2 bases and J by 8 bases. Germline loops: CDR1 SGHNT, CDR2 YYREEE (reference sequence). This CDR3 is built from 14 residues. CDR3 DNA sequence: TGTGCCAGCAGCTTACGACTAGCACTCGATGAGCAGTTCTTC. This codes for CASSLRLALDEQFF.

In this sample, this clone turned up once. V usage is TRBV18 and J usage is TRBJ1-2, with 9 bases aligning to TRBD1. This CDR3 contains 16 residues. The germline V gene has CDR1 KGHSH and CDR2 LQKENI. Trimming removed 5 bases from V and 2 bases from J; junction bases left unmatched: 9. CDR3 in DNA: TGTGCCAGCTCAGCTACACGGGACAGGGTGAACTATGGCTACACCTTC. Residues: CASSATRDRVNYGYTF. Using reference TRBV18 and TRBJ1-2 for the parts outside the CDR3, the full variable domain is NAGVMQNPRHLVRRRGQEARLRCSPMKGHSHVYWYRQLPEEGLKFMVYLQKENIIDESGMPKERFSAEFPKEGPSILRIQQVVRGDSAAYFCASSATRDRVNYGYTFGSGTRLTVV.